This T cell receptor beta chain came from a study of CD8+ T cells in alopecia areata. Peripheral blood and lesional scalp punch biopsies came from alopecia areata patients. This CDR3 is 14 amino acids long. Trimming left V 0 bases short and J 14 bases short, with 16 bases between. Germline-derived CDR1 and CDR2 are SGHAT and FQNNGV. Once RNA had been extracted, it was reverse transcribed into cDNA to act as the sequencing template. Sequenced by immunoSEQ multiplex PCR; TCRdb stores in-frame clones only, minus some. The table records roughly 11,000 clones, 61% of them present only once. Findings and limits, study-wide: Lesional tissue from the scalp (especially in alopecia totalis/universalis) showed higher clonality than normal scalp.

This clone showed up just once. The antigen is unknown. The sample comprised skin. The receptor was derived from a human donor with alopecia areata. V usage is TRBV11-2 and J usage is TRBJ1-4; D may be TRBD1 (6 bases). This CDR3 is CASSLDHGGAFLFF. CDR3 sequence (DNA): TGTGCCAGCAGCTTAGATCACGGGGGCGCGTTCCTGTTTTTT. Full variable domain (missing parts from reference TRBV11-2 and TRBJ1-4): EAGVAQSPRYKIIEKRQSVAFWCNPISGHATLYWYQQILGQGPKLLIQFQNNGVVDDSQLPKDRFSAERLKGVDSTLKIQPAKLEDSAVYLCASSLDHGGAFLFFGSGTQLSVL.